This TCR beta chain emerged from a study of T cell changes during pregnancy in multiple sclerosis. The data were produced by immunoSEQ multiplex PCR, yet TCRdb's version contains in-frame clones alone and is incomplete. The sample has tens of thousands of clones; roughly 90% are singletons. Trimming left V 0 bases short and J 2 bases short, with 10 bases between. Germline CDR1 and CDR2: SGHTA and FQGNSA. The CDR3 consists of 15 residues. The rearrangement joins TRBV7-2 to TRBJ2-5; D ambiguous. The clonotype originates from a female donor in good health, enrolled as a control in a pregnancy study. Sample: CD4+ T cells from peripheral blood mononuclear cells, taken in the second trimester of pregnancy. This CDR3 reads CASSLALRPQETQYF. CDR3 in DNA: TGTGCCAGCAGCTTAGCTTTGCGGCCTCAAGAGACCCAGTACTTC.